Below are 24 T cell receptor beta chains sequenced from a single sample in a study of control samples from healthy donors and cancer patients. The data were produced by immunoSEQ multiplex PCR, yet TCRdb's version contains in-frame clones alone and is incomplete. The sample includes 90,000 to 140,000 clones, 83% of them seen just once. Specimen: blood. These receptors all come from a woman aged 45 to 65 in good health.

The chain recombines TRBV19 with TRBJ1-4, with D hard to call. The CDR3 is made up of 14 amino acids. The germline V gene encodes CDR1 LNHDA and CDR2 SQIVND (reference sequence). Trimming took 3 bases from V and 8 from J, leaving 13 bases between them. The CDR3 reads CASSMGGSGEKLFF. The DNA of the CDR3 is TGTGCCAGTAGTATGGGAGGATCGGGGGAAAAACTGTTTTTT.

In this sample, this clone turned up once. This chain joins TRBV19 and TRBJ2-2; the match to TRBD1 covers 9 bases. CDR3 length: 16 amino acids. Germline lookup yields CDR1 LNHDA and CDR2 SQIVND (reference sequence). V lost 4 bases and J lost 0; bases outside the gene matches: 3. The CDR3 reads CASSTRQGANTGELFF. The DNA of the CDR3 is TGTGCCAGTAGTACCCGACAGGGGGCGAACACCGGGGAGCTGTTTTTT.

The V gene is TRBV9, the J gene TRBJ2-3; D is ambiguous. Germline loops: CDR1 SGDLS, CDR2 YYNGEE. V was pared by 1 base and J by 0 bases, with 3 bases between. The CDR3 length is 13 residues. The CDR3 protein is CASSVLSTDTQYF. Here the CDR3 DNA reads TGTGCCAGCAGCGTACTTAGCACAGATACGCAGTATTTT.

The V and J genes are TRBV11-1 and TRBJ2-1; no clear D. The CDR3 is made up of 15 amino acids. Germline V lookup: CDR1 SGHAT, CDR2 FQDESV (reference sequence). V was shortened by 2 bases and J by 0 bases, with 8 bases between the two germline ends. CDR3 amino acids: CASSLSVSSYNEQFF. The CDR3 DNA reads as TGTGCCAGCAGCTTATCCGTGAGCTCCTACAATGAGCAGTTCTTC.

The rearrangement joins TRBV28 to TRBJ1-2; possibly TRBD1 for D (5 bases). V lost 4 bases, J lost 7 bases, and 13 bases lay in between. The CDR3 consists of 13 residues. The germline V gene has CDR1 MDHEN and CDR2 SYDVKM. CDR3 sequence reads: CASSWDGQFGYTF. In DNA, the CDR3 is TGTGCCAGCAGTTGGGACGGGCAATTTGGCTACACCTTC.

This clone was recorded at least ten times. The CDR3 DNA sequence: TGTGCCAGCAGTTACTCGATGGCAGGGGCCCCCGGCTACACCTTC. It encodes CASSYSMAGAPGYTF. The chain employs TRBV6-6 and TRBJ1-2; weak D call: TRBD1 (6 bases). The CDR3 contains 15 residues. Trimming took off 0 bases at V and 8 bases at J, with 16 bases between the two ends. The germline V gene has CDR1 MNHNY and CDR2 SVGAGI (reference sequence).

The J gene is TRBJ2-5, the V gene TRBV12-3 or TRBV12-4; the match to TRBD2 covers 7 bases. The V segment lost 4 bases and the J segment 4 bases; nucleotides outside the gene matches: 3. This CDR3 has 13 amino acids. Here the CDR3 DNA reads TGTGCCAGCAGTTGGGGAGGGACAGAGACCCAGTACTTC. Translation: CASSWGGTETQYF.

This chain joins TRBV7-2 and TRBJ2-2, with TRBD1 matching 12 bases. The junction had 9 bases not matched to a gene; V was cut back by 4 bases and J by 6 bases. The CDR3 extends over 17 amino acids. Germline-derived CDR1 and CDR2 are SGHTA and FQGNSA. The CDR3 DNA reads TGTGCCAGCAGCTCTCAAGCCGGGACAGGGGGCGCCGGGGAGCTGTTTTTT. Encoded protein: CASSSQAGTGGAGELFF.

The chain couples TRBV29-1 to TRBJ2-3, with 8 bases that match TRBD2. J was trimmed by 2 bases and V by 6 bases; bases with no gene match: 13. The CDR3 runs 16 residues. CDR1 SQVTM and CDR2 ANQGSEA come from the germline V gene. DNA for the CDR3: TGCAGCGTGGACTATGAGCGGGGGCCTTACACAGATACGCAGTATTTT. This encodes CSVDYERGPYTDTQYF.

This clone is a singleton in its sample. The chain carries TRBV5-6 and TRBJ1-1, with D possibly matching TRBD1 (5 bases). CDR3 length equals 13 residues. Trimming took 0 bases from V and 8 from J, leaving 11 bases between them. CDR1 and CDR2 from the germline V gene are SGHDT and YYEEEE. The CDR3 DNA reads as TGTGCCAGCAGCTTGGGGCGGGGGAGGGAAGCTTTCTTT. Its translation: CASSLGRGREAFF. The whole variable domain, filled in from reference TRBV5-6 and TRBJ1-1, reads DAGVTQSPTHLIKTRGQQVTLRCSPKSGHDTVSWYQQALGQGPQFIFQYYEEEERQRGNFPDRFSGHQFPNYSSELNVNALLLGDSALYLCASSLGRGREAFFGQGTRLTVV.

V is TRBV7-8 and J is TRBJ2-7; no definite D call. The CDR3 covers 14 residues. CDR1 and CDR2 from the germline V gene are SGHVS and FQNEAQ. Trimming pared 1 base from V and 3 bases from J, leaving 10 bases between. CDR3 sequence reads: CASSLEGSRYEQYF. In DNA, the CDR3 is TGTGCCAGCAGCTTAGAAGGGTCTCGCTACGAGCAGTACTTC.

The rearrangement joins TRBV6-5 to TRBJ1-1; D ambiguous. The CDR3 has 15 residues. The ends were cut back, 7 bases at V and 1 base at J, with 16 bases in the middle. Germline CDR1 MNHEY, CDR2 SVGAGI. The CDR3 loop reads CASNREIVTNTEAFF. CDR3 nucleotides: TGTGCCAGCAATAGAGAGATAGTGACGAACACTGAAGCTTTCTTT.

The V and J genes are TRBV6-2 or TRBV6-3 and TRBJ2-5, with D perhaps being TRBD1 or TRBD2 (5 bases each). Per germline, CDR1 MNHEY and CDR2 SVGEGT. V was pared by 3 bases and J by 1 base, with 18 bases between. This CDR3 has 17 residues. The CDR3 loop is CASSYDWDGTSQETQYF. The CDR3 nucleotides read TGTGCCAGCAGTTATGATTGGGACGGAACCTCCCAAGAGACCCAGTACTTC.

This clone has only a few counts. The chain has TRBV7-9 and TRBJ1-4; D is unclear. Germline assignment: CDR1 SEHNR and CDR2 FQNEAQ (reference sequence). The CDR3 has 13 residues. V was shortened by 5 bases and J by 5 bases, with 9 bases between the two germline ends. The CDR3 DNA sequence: TGTGCCAGCAGCGGGGTACAAAATGAAAAACTGTTTTTT. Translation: CASSGVQNEKLFF.

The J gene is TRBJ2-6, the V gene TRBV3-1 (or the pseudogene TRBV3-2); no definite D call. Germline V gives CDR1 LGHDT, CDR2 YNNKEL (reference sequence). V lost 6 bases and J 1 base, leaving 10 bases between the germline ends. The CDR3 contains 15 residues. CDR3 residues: CASSNIPSGANVLTF. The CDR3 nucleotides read TGTGCCAGCAGTAATATACCGTCTGGGGCCAACGTCCTGACTTTC.

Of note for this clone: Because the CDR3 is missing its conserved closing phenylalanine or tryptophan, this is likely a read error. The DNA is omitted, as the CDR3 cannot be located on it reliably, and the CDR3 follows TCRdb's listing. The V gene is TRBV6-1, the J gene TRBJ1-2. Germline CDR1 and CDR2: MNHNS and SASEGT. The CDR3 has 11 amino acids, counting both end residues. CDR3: CASSEARVGWV.

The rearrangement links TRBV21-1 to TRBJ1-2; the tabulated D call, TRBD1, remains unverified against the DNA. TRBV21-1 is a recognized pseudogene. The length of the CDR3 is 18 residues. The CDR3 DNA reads TGTGCCAGCAGCAATCCCGAAAGAGGACAGGCGACGAACTATGGCTACACCTTC. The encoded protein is CASSNPERGQATNYGYTF.

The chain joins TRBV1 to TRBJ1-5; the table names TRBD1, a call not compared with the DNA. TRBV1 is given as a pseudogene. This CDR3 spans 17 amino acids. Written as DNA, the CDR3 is TGCACCAGCAGCCAAGGGTCCAAGGGGATGGGAAATCAGCCCCAGCATTTT. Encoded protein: CTSSQGSKGMGNQPQHF.

CDR3 DNA sequence: TGTGCCAGCAGCCAAGTGCTCCAGGAACAGCCCCAGCATTTT. Protein product: CASSQVLQEQPQHF. The chain has TRBV3-1 (or the pseudogene TRBV3-2) and TRBJ1-5, with D uncertain. V lost 1 base, J lost 7 bases, and 11 bases lay in between. Germline V gene sequence: CDR1 LGHDT, CDR2 YNNKEL (reference sequence). This CDR3 contains 14 residues.

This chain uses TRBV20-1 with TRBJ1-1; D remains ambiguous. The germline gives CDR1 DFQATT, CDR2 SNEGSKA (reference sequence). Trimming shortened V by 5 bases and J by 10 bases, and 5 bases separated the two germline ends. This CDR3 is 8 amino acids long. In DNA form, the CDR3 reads TGCAGTGCTGCTAGAGCTTTCTTT. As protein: CSAARAFF.

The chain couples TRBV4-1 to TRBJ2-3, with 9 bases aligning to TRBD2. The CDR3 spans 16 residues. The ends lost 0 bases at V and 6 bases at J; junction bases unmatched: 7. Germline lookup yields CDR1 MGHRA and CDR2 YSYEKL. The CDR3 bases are TGCGCCAGCAGCCAAGATTATGCTAGCGGGACGGATACGCAGTATTTT. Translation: CASSQDYASGTDTQYF.

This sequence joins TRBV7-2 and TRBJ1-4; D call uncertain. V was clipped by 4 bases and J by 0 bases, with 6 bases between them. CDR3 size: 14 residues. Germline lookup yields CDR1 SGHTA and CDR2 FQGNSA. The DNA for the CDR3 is TGTGCCAGCAGCTCCCTTGCAACTAATGAAAAACTGTTTTTT. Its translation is CASSSLATNEKLFF. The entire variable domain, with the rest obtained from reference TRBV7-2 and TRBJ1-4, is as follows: GAGVSQSPSNKVTEKGKDVELRCDPISGHTALYWYRQSLGQGLEFLIYFQGNSAPDKSGLPSDRFSAERTGGSVSTLTIQRTQQEDSAVYLCASSSLATNEKLFFGSGTQLSVL.

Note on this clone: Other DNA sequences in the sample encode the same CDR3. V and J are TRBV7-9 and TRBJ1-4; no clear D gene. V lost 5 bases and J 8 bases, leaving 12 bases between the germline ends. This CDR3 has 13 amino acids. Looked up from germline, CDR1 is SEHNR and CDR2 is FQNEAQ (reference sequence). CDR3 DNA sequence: TGTGCCAGCAGCCCGACCGGGGAGGAAAAACTGTTTTTT. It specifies CASSPTGEEKLFF. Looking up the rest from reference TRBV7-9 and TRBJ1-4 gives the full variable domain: DTGVSQNPRHKITKRGQNVTFRCDPISEHNRLYWYRQTLGQGPEFLTYFQNEAQLEKSRLLSDRFSAERPKGSFSTLEIQRTEQGDSAMYLCASSPTGEEKLFFGSGTQLSVL.

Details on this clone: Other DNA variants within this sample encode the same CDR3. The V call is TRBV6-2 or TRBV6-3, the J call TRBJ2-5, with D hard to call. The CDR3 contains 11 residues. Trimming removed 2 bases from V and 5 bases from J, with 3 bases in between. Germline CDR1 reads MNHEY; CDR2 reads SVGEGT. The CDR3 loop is CASSYGETQYF. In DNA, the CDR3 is TGTGCCAGCAGTTACGGGGAGACCCAGTACTTC.